This T cell receptor beta chain originates from a study of T cells in Graves' hyperthyroidism and ophthalmopathy. Diagnosis rested on symptoms, serum thyroxine and TRAb, thyroid ultrasound, and orbital computed tomography. More than 8 ml fresh peripheral blood yielded the PBMCs. TCR beta CDR3 regions were amplified from RNA. TCR CDR3 underwent first-round RT-PCR with the HTBI primer set. TCRdb reprocessed the multiplex PCR reads via MiXCR and lists one record per CDR3 protein. The sample includes a few hundred thousand distinct CDR3 sequences, roughly 20% seen only once; the top ten take about half. Study-wide results and limits: The model made its ophthalmopathy prediction, and onset followed a median roughly six months later. Blood also carried most thyroid clonotypes expanded above 0.001.

This clonotype was seen a handful of times. Its specificity is not known. Input material: blood. This TCR derives from a woman aged 50 to 65 with Graves' hyperthyroidism.

The CDR3 bases are TGTGCCAGCAGCGCCCTCGGGACAGGGGGCTTACCTGAAGCTTTCTTT. Amino acid sequence: CASSALGTGGLPEAFF. V is TRBV9 and J is TRBJ1-1, with TRBD1 matching 12 bases. Germline values: CDR1 SGDLS, CDR2 YYNGEE. Losses at the gene ends were 3 bases for V and 6 bases for J; bases not matched to a gene: 9. The CDR3 is 16 residues long.